These 29 T cell receptor beta chains originate from one sample sequenced in a study of blood T cell repertoires in COVID-19. Repertoires were generated with immunoSEQ multiplex PCR, while TCRdb's copy carries only in-frame clones and drops some. The sample lists tens of thousands of clones, around 91% occurring once. Material for sequencing was peripheral blood. All receptors come from a man aged 50 or older with COVID-19, enrolled during active disease.

This clone came up once. DNA for the CDR3: TGTGCCAGCAGCTTGGTCTCGCGGACAGGGGACGCAGGGGACTACGAGCAGTACTTC. As protein: CASSLVSRTGDAGDYEQYF. This rearrangement joins TRBV5-5 to TRBJ2-7, with 9 nucleotides matching TRBD1. Germline trimming cut 0 bases from V and 3 bases from J; bases unmatched to any gene: 16. CDR3 size: 19 residues. Germline CDR1 reads SGHKS; CDR2 reads YYEKEE (reference sequence).

The V and J genes are TRBV7-2 and TRBJ2-3; TRBD2 matches at 7 bases. J was trimmed by 3 bases and V by 3 bases; bases with no gene match: 3. The germline CDR1 and CDR2 sequences are SGHTA and FQGNSA. This CDR3 is 14 amino acids long. In DNA form, the CDR3 reads TGTGCCAGCAGCTTCGGGAGGAGGACAGATACGCAGTATTTT. As protein: CASSFGRRTDTQYF.

The CDR3: CASSYSTQAYEQYF. CDR3 in DNA: TGTGCCAGCAGTTACTCGACCCAGGCCTACGAGCAGTACTTC. V gene TRBV6-5 combines with J gene TRBJ2-7; D is unclear. The V and J ends lost 0 bases and 2 bases respectively, with 8 bases between them. The CDR3 consists of 14 residues. Germline CDR1 reads MNHEY; CDR2 reads SVGAGI.

For the CDR3, the DNA is TGTGCCAGCAGCGTAGCTACGACAGGTGTCATGAACACTGAAGCTTTCTTT. Its protein product is CASSVATTGVMNTEAFF. The genes are TRBV9 and TRBJ1-1; tentative D call: TRBD1 (6 bases). Germline V gene lookup returns CDR1 SGDLS and CDR2 YYNGEE. The CDR3 contains 17 residues. Trimming stripped 0 bases from V and 0 bases from J, with 15 bases between.

The rearrangement uses TRBV7-2 and TRBJ1-2; 8 bases align to TRBD1. The CDR3 is 14 residues long. Germline CDR1 is SGHTA and CDR2 is FQGNSA. V lost 4 bases, J lost 8 bases, and 9 bases stayed unmatched. The CDR3 here is CASSWGQVAGGYTF. DNA of the CDR3: TGTGCCAGCAGCTGGGGACAGGTAGCAGGGGGCTACACCTTC.

V is TRBV11-2 and J is TRBJ2-1, with 11 bases that match TRBD2. Germline-derived CDR1 and CDR2 are SGHAT and FQNNGV. V gave up 5 bases and J gave up 6 bases; unmatched junction bases: 6. CDR3 length equals 15 residues. Here the CDR3 reads CASSRTSGQGNEQFF. In DNA, the CDR3 is TGTGCCAGCAGCCGGACTAGCGGGCAAGGCAATGAGCAGTTCTTC.

The chain carries TRBV7-8 and TRBJ2-5; 8 bases align to TRBD1. J gave up 7 bases and V 3 bases, and 13 bases lay outside the gene matches. Germline V CDR1 and CDR2: SGHVS, FQNEAQ. This CDR3 comprises 16 residues. The CDR3 nucleotides read TGTGCCAGCAGCTTTGCTCAGGGGGCTTCCACGGGGACCCAGTACTTC. Encoded protein: CASSFAQGASTGTQYF.

The rearrangement uses TRBV24-1 and TRBJ1-2; D remains unclear. The germline CDR1 and CDR2 sequences are KGHDR and SFDVKD. The CDR3 has 12 amino acids. The germline V and J ends were trimmed by 3 bases and 8 bases, with 9 bases remaining between them. The chain's CDR3 is CATSDDVEGYTF. The CDR3 DNA follows: TGTGCCACCAGTGATGATGTCGAGGGCTACACCTTC.

The genes are TRBV7-2 and TRBJ2-7; TRBD2 matches at 8 bases. In germline, CDR1 is SGHTA, CDR2 FQGNSA. CDR3 size: 14 residues. Losses at the gene ends were 2 bases for V and 5 bases for J; bases not matched to a gene: 5. The CDR3 loop reads CASSLTGGLHEQYF. In DNA form, the CDR3 reads TGTGCCAGCAGCTTAACGGGGGGGCTCCACGAGCAGTACTTC.

The chain couples TRBV7-2 to TRBJ2-3; 7 bases fit TRBD2. From germline, CDR1 is SGHTA and CDR2 FQGNSA. The CDR3 spans 15 residues. The V and J ends lost 2 bases and 4 bases, in that order; junction bases with no gene match: 6. As DNA, the CDR3 is TGTGCCAGCAGCTTATTCGGGGGGATTGCAGATACGCAGTATTTT. Protein sequence: CASSLFGGIADTQYF.

The J gene is TRBJ2-7, the V gene TRBV3-1 (or the pseudogene TRBV3-2); D gene ambiguous. There are 15 residues in the CDR3. The germline CDR1 and CDR2 sequences are LGHDT and YNNKEL (reference sequence). Trimming took off 0 bases at V and 3 bases at J, with 12 bases between the two ends. Here the CDR3 reads CASSQDLAASYEQYF. In DNA form, the CDR3 reads TGTGCCAGCAGCCAAGATTTAGCTGCGAGCTACGAGCAGTACTTC.

This chain connects TRBV5-4 to TRBJ2-5; possibly TRBD2 for D (5 bases). V shed 4 bases and J shed 2 bases, with 12 bases lying between them. Germline V CDR1 and CDR2: SGHNT, YYREEE (reference sequence). The CDR3 loop spans 14 amino acids. In nucleotides, the CDR3 is TGTGCCAGCAGCCGAAGCCGGGGACAAGAGACCCAGTACTTC. Amino acids: CASSRSRGQETQYF.

The chain carries TRBV7-8 and TRBJ1-2; maybe TRBD1 (6 bases). In germline, CDR1 is SGHVS, CDR2 FQNEAQ. V was clipped by 5 bases and J by 5 bases, with 9 bases between them. This CDR3 has 12 residues. The CDR3 protein is CASSPGQYGYTF. The CDR3, as DNA: TGTGCCAGCAGCCCCGGACAGTATGGCTACACCTTC.

The chain recombines TRBV18 with TRBJ1-3; unclear D gene. The CDR3 length is 14 residues. The V gene's germline CDR1 is KGHSH and CDR2 LQKENI. With 3 bases removed from V and 0 bases from J, the gap between germline ends came to 6 bases. The DNA for the CDR3 is TGTGCCAGCTCACCGACTGACTCTGGAAACACCATATATTTT. Its protein is CASSPTDSGNTIYF.

In regard to this clone: The junction and the germline gene differ at one end; a read error may be behind it. This chain links TRBV19 with TRBJ1-4, with TRBD1 matching over 7 bases. This CDR3 region has 14 residues. Germline values: CDR1 LNHDA, CDR2 SQIVND (reference sequence). The CDR3 region has the DNA TGTGCCAGTAGCATAGGAGACAGGGATGAAAAACTGTTTTTT. Its translation: CASSIGDRDEKLFF.

V and J are TRBV30 and TRBJ1-4; 8 bases match TRBD1. The V gene end was trimmed by 3 bases and the J gene end by 8 bases; junction bases not matched to a gene: 5. This CDR3 comprises 13 residues. Germline V gene sequence: CDR1 GTSNPN, CDR2 SVGIG (reference sequence). CDR3 DNA: TGTGCCTGGAGGACAGGGGAGGGAGAAAAACTGTTTTTT. This codes for CAWRTGEGEKLFF.

V usage is TRBV27 and J usage is TRBJ2-5; 8 bases are shared with TRBD1. The CDR3 has 16 amino acids. The junction had 14 bases not matched to a gene; V was cut back by 6 bases and J by 5 bases. Per the germline V gene, CDR1 is MNHEY and CDR2 is SMNVEV (reference sequence). CDR3 coding DNA: TGTGCCAGCAGCATAAACCCAGGGGGCGCGGATGAGACCCAGTACTTC. Translating gives CASSINPGGADETQYF.

CDR3 bases: TGCGCCAGCAGCCAAGTCACAGGCGGCGAAAAACTGTTTTTT. Translated, it gives CASSQVTGGEKLFF. The chain recombines TRBV4-3 with TRBJ1-4, with D possibly matching TRBD1 (5 bases). With 1 base removed from V and 8 bases from J, the gap between germline ends came to 11 bases. Germline CDR1 is LGHNA and CDR2 is YSLEER. The length of the CDR3 is 14 residues.

The gene calls are TRBV5-4 and TRBJ2-1, with 12 positions matching TRBD2. CDR3 size: 17 residues. The germline V gene has CDR1 SGHNT and CDR2 YYREEE (reference sequence). Germline trimming cut 0 bases from V and 4 bases from J; bases unmatched to any gene: 5. The CDR3: CASSLAGGTSGYNEQFF. The CDR3 DNA is TGTGCCAGCAGCTTGGCCGGCGGGACTAGCGGGTACAATGAGCAGTTCTTC.

As regards this clone: At one of its ends the junction is not consistent with the germline gene, which may arise from a read error. This rearrangement joins TRBV14 to TRBJ1-1; D call uncertain. Per the germline V gene, CDR1 is SGHDN and CDR2 is FVKESK. The CDR3 consists of 13 residues. This chain's CDR3 is CASNQQLNTEAFF. DNA for the CDR3: TGTGCCAGCAACCAACAGTTGAACACTGAAGCTTTCTTT.

The chain combines TRBV7-2 with TRBJ2-3, with 8 positions matching TRBD2. CDR1 and CDR2 (germline): SGHTA, FQGNSA. Unmatched junction bases numbered 17, after V lost 9 bases and J lost 6 bases. This CDR3 is 16 amino acids long. As DNA, the CDR3 is TGTGCCAGAGGACATGGGCGGGGGGCCGGCGTGGATACGCAGTATTTT. It yields the protein CARGHGRGAGVDTQYF.

This clone was detected once. J is TRBJ2-2 and V is TRBV7-3; 9 positions agree with TRBD1. The V gene's germline CDR1 is SGHTA and CDR2 FQGTGA. The trim removed 5 bases at V and 4 bases at J, leaving 5 bases unmatched. CDR3 length: 15 residues. CDR3 in amino acids: CASSTLTGGTGELFF. DNA of the CDR3: TGTGCCAGCAGCACACTGACAGGGGGCACCGGGGAGCTGTTTTTT.

The chain has TRBV4-2 and TRBJ2-1; 7 nucleotides match TRBD2. V shed 2 bases, J shed 9 bases, and the junction held 10 bases outside the gene matches. Germline V gene data show CDR1 as LGHNA and CDR2 as YNFKEQ. The CDR3 covers 15 residues. As DNA, the CDR3 is TGTGCCAGCAGCCAATCTAGCGGCGCTGGGGGTGAGCAGTTCTTC. Protein: CASSQSSGAGGEQFF.

The chain employs TRBV2 and TRBJ2-7; TRBD1 aligns across 7 bases. The CDR3 has 14 residues. With 8 bases clipped from V and 4 bases from J, the junction kept 11 bases outside the gene matches. Germline V gene sequence: CDR1 SNHLY, CDR2 FYNNEI. The CDR3 sequence is CASEYPGQWYEQYF. The CDR3 bases are TGTGCCAGCGAATACCCGGGACAGTGGTACGAGCAGTACTTC.

The rearrangement joins TRBV7-9 to TRBJ2-1; 7 bases match TRBD2. V lost 4 bases to trimming and J lost 1 base; unmatched junction nucleotides: 4. Per germline, CDR1 SEHNR and CDR2 FQNEAQ (reference sequence). CDR3 length: 15 amino acids. The CDR3 DNA follows: TGTGCCAGCAGCTGGCGGGAGACTTCCTACAATGAGCAGTTCTTC. It yields the protein CASSWRETSYNEQFF.

The chain carries TRBV5-8 and TRBJ1-5; no clear D. CDR1 is SGHTS and CDR2 is YDEGEE in the germline V gene. V lost 4 bases, J lost 4 bases, and 3 bases lay in between. CDR3 length: 11 amino acids. As DNA, the CDR3 is TGTGCCAGCAGCCTGAATCAGCCCCAGCATTTT. Its protein product is CASSLNQPQHF.

This chain joins TRBV15 and TRBJ2-7; 7 bases align to TRBD2. V dropped 5 bases and J dropped 1; count of bases not matched to a gene: 5. The CDR3 extends over 14 amino acids. Per germline, CDR1 LNHNV and CDR2 YYDKDF (reference sequence). The CDR3 sequence: CATSGSGRSYEQYF. The DNA for the CDR3 is TGTGCCACCAGCGGGTCCGGGAGGTCCTACGAGCAGTACTTC.

The gene calls are TRBV19 and TRBJ2-2, with a weak D call TRBD1 (8 bases). Per the germline V gene, CDR1 is LNHDA and CDR2 is SQIVND (reference sequence). This CDR3 region has 15 residues. V was cut by 5 bases and J by 3 bases, with 13 bases left in between. As DNA, the CDR3 is TGTGCCAGTAGTGTACAGGGGGGGTACACCGGGGAGCTGTTTTTT. It specifies CASSVQGGYTGELFF.

This clone was detected once. The rearrangement links TRBV15 to TRBJ1-3; the match to TRBD1 covers 7 bases. The CDR3 has 15 residues. Germline CDR1 and CDR2: LNHNV and YYDKDF (reference sequence). V lost 4 bases to trimming and J lost 0 bases; unmatched junction nucleotides: 3. The CDR3 is CATSMGQFSGNTIYF. The CDR3 nucleotides read TGTGCCACCAGCATGGGACAGTTCTCTGGAAACACCATATATTTT.